Listed below are T cell receptor beta chains from one sample, sequenced in a study of blood T cells in healthy people across ages. TCRdb recomputed calls from the 5' RACE reads with MiXCR, one row per CDR3 protein. The table lists about 1.8 million distinct CDR3 sequences, approximately 50% of them singletons, with about 2.1% in the top ten. Sequencing used blood. The receptors were gathered from a woman between 40 and 50 years old in good health. Both conserved end residues are part of each CDR3. D genes are given only for firm matches. Only some rows state a clone size, as once, few, many or a class for expanded clones.

j_gene | abundance | d_gene | v_gene | CDR3nt | CDR3aa
TRBJ1-2 | few | - | TRBV29-1 | TGCAGCGTTGAGGATACGAGGGACCTCTATGGCTACACCTTC | CSVEDTRDLYGYTF
TRBJ2-5 | - | - | TRBV12-3/TRBV12-4 | TGTGCCAGCAGTTTAGACCCCAGCCAAGAGACCCAGTACTTC | CASSLDPSQETQYF
TRBJ2-7 | - | - | TRBV12-2 | TGTGCAAGTCGCTTAGTCATAGGGGCCGAGCAGTACTTC | CASRLVIGAEQYF
TRBJ2-5 | - | - | TRBV18 | TGTGCCAGCTCACCCACTAGCAGGGGAATAGGGGAGCAGTACTTC | CASSPTSRGIGEQYF
TRBJ2-1 | - | - | TRBV6-1 | TGTGCCAGCAGTGAAGGAGGGATCCCCTACAATGAGCAGTTCTTC | CASSEGGIPYNEQFF
TRBJ1-2 | - | - | TRBV4-3 | TGCGCCAGCAGCCAAGTGGCAGGGAACTATGGCTACACCTTC | CASSQVAGNYGYTF
TRBJ2-6 | - | TRBD2 | TRBV5-1 | TGCGCCAGCAGCTGGGGACTAGTACCCAGCTCTGGGGCCAACGTCCTGACTTTC | CASSWGLVPSSGANVLTF
TRBJ1-2 | - | - | TRBV25-1 | TGTGCCAGCAGGGGTATGAGGCAGGGTGGATATGGCTACACCTTC | CASRGMRQGGYGYTF
TRBJ2-7 | - | - | TRBV7-9 | TGTGCCAGCAGCCCCAAAGGTCTCGAGCAGTACTTC | CASSPKGLEQYF
TRBJ1-5 | - | - | TRBV29-1 | TGCAGCGTTGAAGATCCGGGCGGTCAGCCCCAGCATTTT | CSVEDPGGQPQHF
TRBJ2-7 | once | - | TRBV6-2/TRBV6-3 | TGTGCCAGCCTAACTCGGGACAACTACGAGCAGTACTTC | CASLTRDNYEQYF
TRBJ2-1 | - | TRBD2 | TRBV5-1 | TGCGCCACGGCTAGCGGGGTTTATGACCAAGAGACCCAGTTCTTC | CATASGVYDQETQFF
TRBJ2-5 | - | - | TRBV7-2 | TGTGCCAGCAGCCCCGAGACAGTAGTGGAGACCCAGTACTTC | CASSPETVVETQYF
TRBJ2-5 | few | - | TRBV7-2 | TGTGCCAGCAGCGAAATGAGTGAGACCCAGTACTTC | CASSEMSETQYF
TRBJ1-1 | - | - | TRBV3-1 | TGTGCCAGCACTCGGGTGGGGGGGGCTGCTGAAGCTTTCTTT | CASTRVGGAAEAFF
TRBJ1-2 | few | TRBD1 | TRBV11-2 | TGTGCCAGCAGTCGAACAGGGGCAGGGGGCTACACCTTC | CASSRTGAGGYTF
TRBJ1-6 | - | - | TRBV7-2 | TGTGCCAGCAGCTTAGTCTTGGGGTGGGGGTTAAAGGCAAATTCACCCCTCCACTTT | CASSLVLGWGLKANSPLHF
TRBJ2-1 | few | - | TRBV5-1 | TGCGCCAGCAGCTTGGCACCTGGGTTTGATGAGCAGTTCTTC | CASSLAPGFDEQFF
TRBJ2-3 | - | - | TRBV11-2 | TGTGCCAGCAGCTTAGTCAGGGGGGGAGATACGCAGTATTTT | CASSLVRGGDTQYF
TRBJ1-1 | - | - | TRBV27 | TGTGCCAGCAGGAGGAACACTGAAGCTTTCTTT | CASRRNTEAFF
TRBJ2-4 | few | - | TRBV5-1 | TGCGCCAGCAGCCCAGAGGGGAGGGCCAAAAACATTCAGTACTTC | CASSPEGRAKNIQYF
TRBJ2-7 | - | - | TRBV5-1 | TGCGCCAGCAGCTTCGACAGTACTTCCTACGAGCAGTACTTC | CASSFDSTSYEQYF
TRBJ2-5 | - | - | TRBV9 | TGTGCCAGCAGCGTAGGCTACGGCGAGACCCAGTACTTC | CASSVGYGETQYF
TRBJ2-6 | few | - | TRBV4-3 | TGCGCCAGCAGCCAGGGGTCTCGAGACTCTGGGGCCAACGTCCTGACTTTC | CASSQGSRDSGANVLTF
TRBJ2-4 | few | - | TRBV7-3 | TGTGCCAGCAGCTTAACGTTGGCAGGGGGGAGAAACATTCAGTACTTC | CASSLTLAGGRNIQYF
TRBJ2-3 | many | - | TRBV27 | TGTGCCAGCAGTTTAGGTTATAGCACAGATACGCAGTATTTT | CASSLGYSTDTQYF
TRBJ2-1 | - | - | TRBV4-2 | TGTGCCAGCAGCCAAGATTTGTTGGGACGCTCGCAGTTCTTC | CASSQDLLGRSQFF
TRBJ2-1 | few | - | TRBV11-2 | TGTGCCACCAGTCCGGGGTCGCTTAGCTCCTACAATGAGCAGTTCTTC | CATSPGSLSSYNEQFF
TRBJ1-1 | - | - | TRBV3-1 | TGTGCCAGCAGCCAAGATGGGGGGGCGACTGAAGCTTTCTTT | CASSQDGGATEAFF
TRBJ2-1 | - | TRBD2 | TRBV2 | TGTGCCAGCAGTGAAAGAATGGGACTAGGGGCCCCCTACAATGAGCAGTTCTTC | CASSERMGLGAPYNEQFF
TRBJ2-1 | many | TRBD2 | TRBV5-1 | TGCGCCAGCAGCTTGGGGACTAGCGGGGGCTACAATGAGCAGTTCTTC | CASSLGTSGGYNEQFF
TRBJ2-6 | - | - | TRBV7-6 | TGTGCCAGCAGCTTAGGGGCAGGTTTATCCTCTGGGGCCAACGTCCTGACTTTC | CASSLGAGLSSGANVLTF
TRBJ2-3 | few | - | TRBV20-1 | TGCAGTGCTAGAGTAGGACCTAGTCGACTAGATACGCAGTATTTT | CSARVGPSRLDTQYF
TRBJ2-3 | few | - | TRBV12-3/TRBV12-4 | TGTGCCTGCAAAAGCACAGATACGCAGTATTTT | CACKSTDTQYF
TRBJ2-1 | - | - | TRBV7-3 | TGTGCCAGCAGCTACCCCGGGACAAGCAGCTACAATGAGCAGTTCTTC | CASSYPGTSSYNEQFF
TRBJ1-4 | - | TRBD1 | TRBV4-3 | TGCGCCAGCAGCCATGACAGGGATGGTGAAAAACTGTTTTTT | CASSHDRDGEKLFF
TRBJ2-1 | - | - | TRBV13 | TGTGCCAGCAGCTTCCCCCGAACAGACTACAATGAGCAGTTCTTC | CASSFPRTDYNEQFF
TRBJ2-1 | - | - | TRBV6-5 | TGTGCCAGCAGTTACTCGTTGCTGGCCCCTAGGGATGAGCAGTTCTTC | CASSYSLLAPRDEQFF
TRBJ2-3 | - | TRBD1 | TRBV4-2 | TGTGCCAGCAGCCAAACCGGGACAGGGGCCAGCACAGATACGCAGTATTTT | CASSQTGTGASTDTQYF
TRBJ1-1 | - | - | TRBV20-1 | TGCAGTGTTACAGGGCTGGTGGGCACTGAAGCTTTCTTT | CSVTGLVGTEAFF
TRBJ2-7 | - | - | TRBV7-6 | TGTGCCAGCAGCTTAACGGACGGCCCCTACGAGCAGTACTTC | CASSLTDGPYEQYF
TRBJ1-1 | once | - | TRBV4-3 | TGCGCCAGCAGCCACAGGGGCGCGTCCACTGAAGCTTTCTTT | CASSHRGASTEAFF